This TCR beta chain stems from a study of shared clonotypes between healthy human individuals. CD45RO-negative CD8 cells positively selected for CCR7 made up the naive population, which excluded terminally differentiated effector memory CD45RA+ cells. TCRdb's copy holds only in-frame clones and misses some; the assay was immunoSEQ multiplex PCR. The table lists millions of clones, 85% to 95% of them singletons. Germline V lookup: CDR1 MNHNS, CDR2 SASEGT. This CDR3 comprises 16 residues. Trimming cost V 3 bases and J 0 bases, with 13 bases left between them. The chain employs TRBV6-1 and TRBJ2-3, with a weak D call TRBD2 (6 bases). Material for sequencing was naive CD8+ T cells from PBMCs. The clonotype was recovered from a man in his late teens or twenties in good health. Some clones in this sample may be carry-over from other donors' samples. The CDR3 DNA sequence: TGTGCCAGCAGTGACCTTACTAGCACTAGCACAGATACGCAGTATTTT. Translation gives CASSDLTSTSTDTQYF.